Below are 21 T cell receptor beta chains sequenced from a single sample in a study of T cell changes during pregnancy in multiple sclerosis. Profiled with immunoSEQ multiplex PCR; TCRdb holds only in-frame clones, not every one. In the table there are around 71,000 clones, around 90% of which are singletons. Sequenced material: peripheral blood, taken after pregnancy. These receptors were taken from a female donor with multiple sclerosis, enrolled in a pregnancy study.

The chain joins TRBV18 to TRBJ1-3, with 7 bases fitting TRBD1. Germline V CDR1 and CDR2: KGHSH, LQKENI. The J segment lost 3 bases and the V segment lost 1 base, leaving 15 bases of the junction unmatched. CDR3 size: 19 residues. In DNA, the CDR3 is TGTGCCAGCTCACCACGACTACCGGGAGCAGGGGGAGGTGGAAACACCATATATTTT. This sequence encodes CASSPRLPGAGGGGNTIYF.

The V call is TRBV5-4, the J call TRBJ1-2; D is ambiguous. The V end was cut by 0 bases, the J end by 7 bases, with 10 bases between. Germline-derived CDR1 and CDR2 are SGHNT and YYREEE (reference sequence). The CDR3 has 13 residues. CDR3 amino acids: CASSLGEVGGYTF. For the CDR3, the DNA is TGTGCCAGCAGCTTGGGTGAGGTGGGTGGCTACACCTTC.

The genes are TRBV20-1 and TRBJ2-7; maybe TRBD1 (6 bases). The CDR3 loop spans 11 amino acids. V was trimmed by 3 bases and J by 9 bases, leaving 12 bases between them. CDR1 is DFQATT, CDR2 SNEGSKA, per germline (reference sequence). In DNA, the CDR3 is TGCAGTGCTAGCAACAGGGCGGTGCAGTACTTC. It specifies CSASNRAVQYF.

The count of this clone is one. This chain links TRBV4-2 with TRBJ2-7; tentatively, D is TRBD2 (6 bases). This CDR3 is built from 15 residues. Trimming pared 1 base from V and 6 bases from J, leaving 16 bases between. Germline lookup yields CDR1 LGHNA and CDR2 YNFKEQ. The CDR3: CASSQGGGDLGEQYF. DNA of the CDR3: TGTGCCAGCAGCCAAGGGGGAGGAGACCTGGGCGAGCAGTACTTC.

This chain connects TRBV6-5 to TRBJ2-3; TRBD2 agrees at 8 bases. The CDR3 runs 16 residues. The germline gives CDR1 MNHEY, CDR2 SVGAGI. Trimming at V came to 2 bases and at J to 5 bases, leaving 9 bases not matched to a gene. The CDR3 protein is CASSYVAGGGGDTQYF. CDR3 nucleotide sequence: TGTGCCAGCAGTTACGTTGCGGGAGGTGGTGGAGATACGCAGTATTTT.

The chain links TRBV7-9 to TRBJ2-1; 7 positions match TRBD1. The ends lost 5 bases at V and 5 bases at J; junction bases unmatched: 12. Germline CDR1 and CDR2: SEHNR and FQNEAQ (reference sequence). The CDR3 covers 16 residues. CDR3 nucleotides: TGTGCCAGCAGCCCGGGGAACAGGGGACACAACAATGAGCAGTTCTTC. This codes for CASSPGNRGHNNEQFF. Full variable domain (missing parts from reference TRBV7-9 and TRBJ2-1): DTGVSQNPRHKITKRGQNVTFRCDPISEHNRLYWYRQTLGQGPEFLTYFQNEAQLEKSRLLSDRFSAERPKGSFSTLEIQRTEQGDSAMYLCASSPGNRGHNNEQFFGPGTRLTVL.

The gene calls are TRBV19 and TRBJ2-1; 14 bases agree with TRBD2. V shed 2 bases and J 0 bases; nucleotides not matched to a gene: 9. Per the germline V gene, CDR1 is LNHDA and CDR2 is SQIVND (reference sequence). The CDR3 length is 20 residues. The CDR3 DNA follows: TGTGCCAGTAGTATAACCTGGACTAGCGGGAGGTTGAGCTCCTACAATGAGCAGTTCTTC. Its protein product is CASSITWTSGRLSSYNEQFF.

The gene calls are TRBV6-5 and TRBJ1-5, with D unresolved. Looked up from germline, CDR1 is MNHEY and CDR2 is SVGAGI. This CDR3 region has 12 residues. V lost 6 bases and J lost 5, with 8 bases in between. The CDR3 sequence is CASSPPDQPQHF. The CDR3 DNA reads TGTGCCAGCAGCCCACCAGATCAGCCCCAGCATTTT.

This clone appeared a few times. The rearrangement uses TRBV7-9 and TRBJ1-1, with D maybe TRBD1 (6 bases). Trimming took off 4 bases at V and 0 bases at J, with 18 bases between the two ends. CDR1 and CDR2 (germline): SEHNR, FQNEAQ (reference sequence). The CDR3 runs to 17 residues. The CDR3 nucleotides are TGTGCCAGCAGCTCCCCCCCGATGAGGGACATGAACACTGAAGCTTTCTTT. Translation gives CASSSPPMRDMNTEAFF. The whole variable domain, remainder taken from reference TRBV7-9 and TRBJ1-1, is DTGVSQNPRHKITKRGQNVTFRCDPISEHNRLYWYRQTLGQGPEFLTYFQNEAQLEKSRLLSDRFSAERPKGSFSTLEIQRTEQGDSAMYLCASSSPPMRDMNTEAFFGQGTRLTVV.

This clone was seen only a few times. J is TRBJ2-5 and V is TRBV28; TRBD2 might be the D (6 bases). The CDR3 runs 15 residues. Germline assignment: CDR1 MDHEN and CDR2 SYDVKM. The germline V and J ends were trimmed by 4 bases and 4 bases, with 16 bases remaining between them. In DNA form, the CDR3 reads TGTGCCAGCAGTTCCGGAGGGTCCACCACAGAGACCCAGTACTTC. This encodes CASSSGGSTTETQYF.

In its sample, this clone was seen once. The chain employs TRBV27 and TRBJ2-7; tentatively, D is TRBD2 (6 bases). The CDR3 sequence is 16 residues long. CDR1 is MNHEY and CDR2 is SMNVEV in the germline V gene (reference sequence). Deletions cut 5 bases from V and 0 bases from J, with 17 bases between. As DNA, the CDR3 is TGTGCCAGCAGTCCCTCCCTCGGCGGGATCTCCTACGAGCAGTACTTC. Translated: CASSPSLGGISYEQYF.

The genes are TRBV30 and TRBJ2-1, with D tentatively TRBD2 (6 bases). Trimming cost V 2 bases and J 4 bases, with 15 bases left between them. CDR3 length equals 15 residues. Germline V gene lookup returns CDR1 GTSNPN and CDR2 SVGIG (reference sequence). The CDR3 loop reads CAWSLGTSHYNEQFF. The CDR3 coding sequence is TGTGCCTGGAGTCTGGGGACTTCCCATTACAATGAGCAGTTCTTC.

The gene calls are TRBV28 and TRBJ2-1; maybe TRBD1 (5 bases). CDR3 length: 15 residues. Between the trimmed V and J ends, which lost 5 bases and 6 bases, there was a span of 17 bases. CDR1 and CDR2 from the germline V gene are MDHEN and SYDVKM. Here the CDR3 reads CASSRGGRSVNEQFF. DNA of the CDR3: TGTGCCAGCAGTAGGGGTGGTAGGAGCGTCAATGAGCAGTTCTTC.

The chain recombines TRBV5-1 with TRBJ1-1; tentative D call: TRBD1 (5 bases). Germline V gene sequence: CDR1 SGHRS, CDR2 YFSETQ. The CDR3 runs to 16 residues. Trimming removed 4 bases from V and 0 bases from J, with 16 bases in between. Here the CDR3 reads CASSPNQGRMNTEAFF. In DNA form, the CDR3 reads TGCGCCAGCAGCCCGAATCAGGGCCGAATGAACACTGAAGCTTTCTTT.

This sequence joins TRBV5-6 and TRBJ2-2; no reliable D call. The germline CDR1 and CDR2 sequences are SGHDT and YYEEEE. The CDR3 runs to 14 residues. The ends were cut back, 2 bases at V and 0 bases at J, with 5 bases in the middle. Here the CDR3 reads CASSLFANTGELFF. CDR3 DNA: TGTGCCAGCAGCTTATTCGCGAACACCGGGGAGCTGTTTTTT.

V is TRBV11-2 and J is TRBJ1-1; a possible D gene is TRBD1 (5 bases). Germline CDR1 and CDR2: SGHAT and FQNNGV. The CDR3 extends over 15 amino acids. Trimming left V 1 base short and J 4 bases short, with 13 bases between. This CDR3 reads CASSLAGSYATEAFF. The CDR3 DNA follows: TGTGCCAGCAGCTTAGCAGGGTCCTATGCCACTGAAGCTTTCTTT.

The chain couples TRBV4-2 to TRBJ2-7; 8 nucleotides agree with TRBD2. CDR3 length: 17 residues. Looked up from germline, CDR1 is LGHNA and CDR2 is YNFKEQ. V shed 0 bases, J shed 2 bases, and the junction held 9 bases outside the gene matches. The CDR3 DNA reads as TGTGCCAGCAGCCAAGAAGCCCTCACGGGGGGGGCCTACGAGCAGTACTTC. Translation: CASSQEALTGGAYEQYF.

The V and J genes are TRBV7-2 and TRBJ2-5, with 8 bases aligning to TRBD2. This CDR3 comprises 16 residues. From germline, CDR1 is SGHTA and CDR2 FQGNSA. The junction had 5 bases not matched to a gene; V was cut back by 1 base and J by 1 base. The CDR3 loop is CASSLVSLAVQETQYF. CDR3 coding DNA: TGTGCCAGCAGCTTAGTGTCACTAGCGGTCCAAGAGACCCAGTACTTC.

The CDR3 coding sequence is TGCGCCAGCAGCTCCCTAGCGCCAGACACTGAAGCTTTCTTT. Amino acids: CASSSLAPDTEAFF. The chain carries TRBV5-1 and TRBJ1-1; D uncertain. CDR1 and CDR2 from the germline V gene are SGHRS and YFSETQ. CDR3 length equals 14 residues. V was shortened by 3 bases and J by 3 bases, with 12 bases between the two germline ends.

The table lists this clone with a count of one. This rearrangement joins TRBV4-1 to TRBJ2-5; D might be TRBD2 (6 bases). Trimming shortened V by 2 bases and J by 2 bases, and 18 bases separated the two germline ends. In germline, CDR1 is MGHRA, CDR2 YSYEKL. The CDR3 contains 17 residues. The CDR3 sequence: CASSQNPFGGGQETQYF. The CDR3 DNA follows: TGCGCCAGCAGCCAAAACCCCTTCGGGGGAGGACAAGAGACCCAGTACTTC.

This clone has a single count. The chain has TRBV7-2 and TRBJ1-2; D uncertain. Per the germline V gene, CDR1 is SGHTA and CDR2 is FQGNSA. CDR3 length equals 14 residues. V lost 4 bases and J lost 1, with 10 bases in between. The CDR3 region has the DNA TGTGCCAGCAGCTGGAGCCGGGGTAACTATGGCTACACCTTC. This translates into CASSWSRGNYGYTF. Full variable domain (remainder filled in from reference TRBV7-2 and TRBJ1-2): GAGVSQSPSNKVTEKGKDVELRCDPISGHTALYWYRQSLGQGLEFLIYFQGNSAPDKSGLPSDRFSAERTGGSVSTLTIQRTQQEDSAVYLCASSWSRGNYGYTFGSGTRLTVV.